What follows is one T cell receptor beta chain and its context. What it binds is unknown. The data are from a study of T cells in narcolepsy. Study summary: Healthy controls were enrolled alongside patients with narcolepsy type 1 or type 2.

Germline values: CDR1 MNHEY, CDR2 SMNVEV (reference sequence). The CDR3 sequence is 18 residues long. Trimming took 1 base from V and 1 from J; bases not matched to a gene: 7. This table comes from immunoSEQ multiplex PCR, and its TCRdb copy is limited to in-frame clones, with some not included. The sample includes tens of thousands of clones, roughly 74% of them seen just once. Regarding the study as a whole: Autoreactive clonotypes reportedly recurred in blood of same and different patients, not controls. Autoreactive HCRT-specific and TRIB2-specific clonotypes were marked in same-patient CSF-versus-blood CD4+ comparisons.

The source material was CD45RA- memory CD4+ T cells from PBMCs. The chain recombines TRBV27 with TRBJ2-3; TRBD2 agrees at 11 bases. This TCR was recovered from a human donor with narcolepsy. The CDR3 DNA reads TGTGCCAGCAGTTTATATAGCGGGGGGGGCCGGGGCACAGATACGCAGTATTTT. Its translation is CASSLYSGGGRGTDTQYF.